The 31 T cell receptor beta chains given below trace back to one sample, sequenced in a study of blood T cell repertoires in COVID-19. Here immunoSEQ multiplex PCR was the method, and the copy in TCRdb shows in-frame clones only, minus some. The sample contains 80,000 to 95,000 clones, 86% of which appear only once. Sequencing used peripheral blood. These receptors were taken from a woman over 75 in a cohort sampled during active or convalescent COVID-19.

The sample holds a few counts of this clone. This chain links TRBV28 with TRBJ1-2, with TRBD1 identical over 7 bases. CDR3 length: 15 amino acids. CDR1 and CDR2 from the germline V gene are MDHEN and SYDVKM. V shed 0 bases, J shed 4 bases, and the junction held 5 bases outside the gene matches. This CDR3 is CASSLWEGAGYGYTF. CDR3 nucleotide sequence: TGTGCCAGCAGTTTATGGGAGGGGGCCGGCTATGGCTACACCTTC.

The rearrangement uses TRBV28 and TRBJ2-5, with no clear D. V was cut by 5 bases and J by 4 bases, with 17 bases left in between. The length of the CDR3 is 15 residues. The germline gives CDR1 MDHEN, CDR2 SYDVKM. The DNA of the CDR3 is TGTGCCAGCAGTGGGCCCTATGGGTTTGGAGAGACCCAGTACTTC. Translated, it gives CASSGPYGFGETQYF.

The CDR3 DNA reads TGTGCCAGCAGCTTCGTGCGGGGTGGCTCTGGAAACACCATATATTTT. Translated, it gives CASSFVRGGSGNTIYF. The chain links TRBV11-2 to TRBJ1-3; D is undetermined. The ends were cut back, 3 bases at V and 0 bases at J, with 12 bases in the middle. The CDR3 covers 16 residues. From germline, CDR1 is SGHAT and CDR2 FQNNGV.

The V gene is TRBV19, the J gene TRBJ1-4; 7 bases fit TRBD1. The germline gives CDR1 LNHDA, CDR2 SQIVND (reference sequence). The CDR3 consists of 15 residues. The J segment lost 8 bases and the V segment lost 4 bases, leaving 10 bases of the junction unmatched. CDR3 nucleotide sequence: TGTGCCAGTAGTACGCGGGACAGCTCGGGGGAAAAACTGTTTTTT. Translating it yields CASSTRDSSGEKLFF.

This clone was detected ten times or more. The J gene is TRBJ2-2, the V gene TRBV24-1; 8 bases fit TRBD2. There are 16 residues in the CDR3. Germline CDR1 is KGHDR and CDR2 is SFDVKD. Trimming at V came to 3 bases and at J to 5 bases, leaving 7 bases not matched to a gene. The CDR3 nucleotides are TGTGCCACCAGTGATAGCCTCGGGGGGGCAACCGGGGAGCTGTTTTTT. This codes for CATSDSLGGATGELFF.

V gene TRBV2 combines with J gene TRBJ2-2; D is perhaps TRBD1 (5 bases). Germline V gene sequence: CDR1 SNHLY, CDR2 FYNNEI. CDR3 length equals 12 residues. Trimming pared 7 bases from V and 6 bases from J, leaving 9 bases between. The CDR3 DNA reads as TGTGCCAGCAACCAGGGTGCCGGGGAGCTGTTTTTT. Translation gives CASNQGAGELFF.

Remarks on this clone: An end of the junction does not agree with germline; a read error may underlie this. The chain couples TRBV10-3 to TRBJ1-2; D possibly corresponds to TRBD1 (5 bases). CDR1 and CDR2 (germline): ENHRY, SYGVKD. This CDR3 is 13 amino acids long. CDR3: CANSLDGGYGYTF. The CDR3 DNA is TGTGCCAACAGTCTAGACGGGGGCTATGGCTACACCTTC.

The chain has TRBV5-1 and TRBJ1-1, with D tentatively TRBD1 (5 bases). CDR1 and CDR2 from the germline V gene are SGHRS and YFSETQ. V dropped 4 bases and J dropped 11 bases, with 24 bases sitting between them. This CDR3 region has 15 residues. As DNA, the CDR3 is TGCGCCAGCAGCCCCAGGGCCAGTTCCCCCGAGAACGCTTTCTTT. Translated: CASSPRASSPENAFF. Complete variable domain (other parts from reference TRBV5-1 and TRBJ1-1): KAGVTQTPRYLIKTRGQQVTLSCSPISGHRSVSWYQQTPGQGLQFLFEYFSETQRNKGNFPGRFSGRQFSNSRSEMNVSTLELGDSALYLCASSPRASSPENAFFGQGTRLTVV.

The chain is built from TRBV10-1 and TRBJ2-5, with D possibly being TRBD1 (5 bases). V dropped 0 bases and J dropped 5 bases, with 13 bases sitting between them. The germline V gene encodes CDR1 WNHNN and CDR2 SYGVQD (reference sequence). The CDR3 length is 15 residues. This CDR3 reads CASSESTQNRETQYF. CDR3 DNA sequence: TGCGCCAGCAGTGAGTCTACCCAGAACAGGGAGACCCAGTACTTC.

V gene TRBV5-1 combines with J gene TRBJ1-1; TRBD1 is a possible D gene (5 bases). The germline V and J ends were trimmed by 4 bases and 1 base, with 14 bases remaining between them. Germline values: CDR1 SGHRS, CDR2 YFSETQ. The CDR3 runs 15 residues. CDR3 sequence (DNA): TGCGCCAGCAGCCTCCGTCGTGGGGCGAACACTGAAGCTTTCTTT. Translation: CASSLRRGANTEAFF.

V gene TRBV11-3 combines with J gene TRBJ2-1, with TRBD2 identical over 12 bases. CDR1 and CDR2 (germline): SGHNT, YENEEA. The CDR3 is made up of 17 amino acids. The V segment lost 1 base and the J segment 7 bases; nucleotides outside the gene matches: 8. This CDR3 reads CASSLGKTSGSLNEQFF. The CDR3 DNA reads TGTGCCAGCAGCTTAGGGAAGACTAGCGGGAGTTTAAATGAGCAGTTCTTC.

The rearrangement links TRBV9 to TRBJ2-1; 9 nucleotides align to TRBD2. V shed 0 bases, J shed 9 bases, and the junction held 10 bases outside the gene matches. Germline V gene sequence: CDR1 SGDLS, CDR2 YYNGEE. The CDR3 has 16 residues. The CDR3 region has the DNA TGTGCCAGCAGCGTAGACGCGGGAGGGCCCGAGAGTGAGCAGTTCTTC. It specifies CASSVDAGGPESEQFF.

This sequence joins TRBV5-1 and TRBJ2-1, with a possible D match to TRBD2 (6 bases). This CDR3 has 13 residues. V was trimmed by 3 bases and J by 4 bases, leaving 8 bases between them. CDR1 and CDR2 from the germline V gene are SGHRS and YFSETQ. The CDR3 DNA reads TGCGCCAGCAGCTCGGGACTGTACAATGAGCAGTTCTTC. Its protein product is CASSSGLYNEQFF.

This chain connects TRBV7-9 to TRBJ1-5; TRBD1 matches 10 bases. With 5 bases clipped from V and 1 base from J, the junction kept 5 bases outside the gene matches. The V gene's germline CDR1 is SEHNR and CDR2 FQNEAQ (reference sequence). The CDR3 runs 16 residues. As DNA, the CDR3 is TGTGCCAGCAGCCTCGACAGGGGGCAGAGCAATCAGCCCCAGCATTTT. Amino acids: CASSLDRGQSNQPQHF.

V gene TRBV11-3 combines with J gene TRBJ2-1; 9 positions agree with TRBD2. The germline CDR1 and CDR2 sequences are SGHNT and YENEEA. The CDR3 is 17 amino acids. V trimming: 6 bases; J trimming: 4 bases; junction bases outside the gene matches: 13. The CDR3: CASRSPATSGQYNEQFF. The CDR3 bases are TGTGCCAGCAGGTCACCGGCGACTAGCGGCCAATACAATGAGCAGTTCTTC.

This chain links TRBV10-3 with TRBJ1-2; 9 bases fit TRBD1. After removal of 8 bases from V and 8 bases from J, the junction contained 15 bases not matched to a gene. Germline V lookup: CDR1 ENHRY, CDR2 SYGVKD. This CDR3 spans 15 amino acids. The CDR3 bases are TGTGCCATCGCTCCTTATCAACAGGGGGCCGGGGGCTACACCTTC. It codes for CAIAPYQQGAGGYTF.

The rearrangement joins TRBV12-3 or TRBV12-4 to TRBJ1-1, with D maybe TRBD1 (6 bases). The CDR3 contains 13 residues. Trimming took 8 bases from V and 2 from J, leaving 12 bases between them. Here the CDR3 reads CASADRSNTEAFF. The CDR3 nucleotides are TGTGCCAGCGCCGACAGGAGCAACACTGAAGCTTTCTTT.

The genes are TRBV7-9 and TRBJ1-3, with 9 bases matching TRBD1. The CDR3 is 16 residues long. J gave up 4 bases and V 5 bases, and 9 bases lay outside the gene matches. From germline, CDR1 is SEHNR and CDR2 FQNEAQ (reference sequence). CDR3 protein: CASSPVGTGPGNTIYF. The CDR3 nucleotides read TGTGCCAGCAGCCCTGTGGGGACAGGGCCGGGAAACACCATATATTTT.

The chain links TRBV19 to TRBJ2-3, with D tentatively TRBD2 (6 bases). Trimming took off 3 bases at V and 0 bases at J, with 10 bases between the two ends. This CDR3 contains 15 residues. Germline V gives CDR1 LNHDA, CDR2 SQIVND (reference sequence). The CDR3 region is CASSIGGTSTDTQYF. CDR3 sequence (DNA): TGTGCCAGTAGTATTGGCGGGACCAGCACAGATACGCAGTATTTT.

The chain recombines TRBV6-2 or TRBV6-3 with TRBJ1-2; possibly TRBD1 for D (6 bases). The germline V gene encodes CDR1 MNHEY and CDR2 SVGEGT. The CDR3 is 16 residues long. V was trimmed by 1 base and J by 3 bases, leaving 15 bases between them. CDR3 in DNA: TGTGCCAGCAGTTACTTTCGCCAGGGGAGAGACTATGGCTACACCTTC. This encodes CASSYFRQGRDYGYTF.

The V and J genes are TRBV7-9 and TRBJ1-4, with D maybe TRBD1 (5 bases). The CDR3 runs to 15 residues. V dropped 1 base and J dropped 7 bases, with 13 bases sitting between them. Germline CDR1 SEHNR, CDR2 FQNEAQ (reference sequence). Written as DNA, the CDR3 is TGTGCCAGCAGCTTAGATCAGGGCTTAGGTGAAAAACTGTTTTTT. Its protein is CASSLDQGLGEKLFF.

This clone was found once. The chain recombines TRBV11-1 with TRBJ1-6, with 7 bases aligning to TRBD1. Trimming took 3 bases from V and 5 from J; bases not matched to a gene: 1. Germline CDR1 SGHAT, CDR2 FQDESV (reference sequence). The CDR3 runs to 14 residues. The CDR3 coding sequence is TGTGCCAGCAGCTTCGGGACAGATAATTCACCCCTCCACTTT. This sequence encodes CASSFGTDNSPLHF.

The gene calls are TRBV5-1 and TRBJ2-3; D perhaps matches TRBD2 (5 bases). Looked up from germline, CDR1 is SGHRS and CDR2 is YFSETQ. V lost 0 bases and J 10 bases, leaving 12 bases between the germline ends. This CDR3 contains 13 residues. The DNA of the CDR3 is TGCGCCAGCAGCTTGGCCGGGGTCTTTGCGCAGTATTTT. It translates to CASSLAGVFAQYF.

The gene calls are TRBV7-2 and TRBJ2-1, with D maybe TRBD2 (6 bases). Trimming took off 5 bases at V and 3 bases at J, with 11 bases between the two ends. This CDR3 has 14 amino acids. The V gene's germline CDR1 is SGHTA and CDR2 FQGNSA. The CDR3: CASSRRALYNEQFF. CDR3 nucleotide sequence: TGTGCCAGCAGCCGGAGGGCCCTCTACAATGAGCAGTTCTTC.

This clone occurred a few times. The genes are TRBV11-3 and TRBJ1-6; no reliable D call. This CDR3 has 13 amino acids. Germline CDR1 and CDR2: SGHNT and YENEEA. The V end was cut by 5 bases, the J end by 7 bases, with 9 bases between. The CDR3 nucleotides read TGTGCCAGCAGCCGGGCGGGGAATTCACCCCTCCACTTT. Its translation is CASSRAGNSPLHF.

The rearrangement links TRBV6-2 or TRBV6-3 to TRBJ1-5; possible D gene TRBD1, 6 bases. The CDR3 runs to 17 residues. Germline V lookup: CDR1 MNHEY, CDR2 SVGEGT. V was shortened by 6 bases and J by 0 bases, with 18 bases between the two germline ends. The CDR3 is CASSRMGGGSSNQPQHF. The CDR3 DNA reads as TGTGCCAGCAGCCGTATGGGAGGGGGATCTAGCAATCAGCCCCAGCATTTT.

The chain carries TRBV18 and TRBJ2-1, with TRBD2 identical over 12 bases. Germline V CDR1 and CDR2: KGHSH, LQKENI. Trimming at V came to 3 bases and at J to 6 bases, leaving 3 bases not matched to a gene. This CDR3 has 15 amino acids. CDR3 DNA sequence: TGTGCCAGCTCACCCCTAGCGGGAGGGCTCAATGAGCAGTTCTTC. Translated, it gives CASSPLAGGLNEQFF.

The rearrangement uses TRBV5-8 and TRBJ1-2; D remains ambiguous. Germline values: CDR1 SGHTS, CDR2 YDEGEE. With 5 bases removed from V and 4 bases from J, the gap between germline ends came to 6 bases. CDR3 length equals 11 residues. The DNA of the CDR3 is TGTGCCAGCAGTTACACCTATGGCTACACCTTC. Translated: CASSYTYGYTF.

In this sample, this clone turned up a few times. The chain carries TRBV5-8 and TRBJ2-1, with 7 bases matching TRBD2. The CDR3 sequence is 15 residues long. The ends lost 4 bases at V and 0 bases at J; junction bases unmatched: 4. In germline, CDR1 is SGHTS, CDR2 YDEGEE. This CDR3 is CASSRSGFSYNEQFF. CDR3 bases: TGTGCCAGCAGCCGTAGCGGGTTCTCCTACAATGAGCAGTTCTTC.

DNA for the CDR3: TGTGCCAGCAGCTTCGTTCGAGCGGGAGGACCAAGCTCCTACAATGAGCAGTTCTTC. Amino acids: CASSFVRAGGPSSYNEQFF. This chain uses TRBV7-9 with TRBJ2-1, with 9 positions matching TRBD2. V was pared by 3 bases and J by 0 bases, with 12 bases of the junction left unmatched. The CDR3 is 19 residues long. Germline V CDR1 and CDR2: SEHNR, FQNEAQ (reference sequence).

This chain connects TRBV5-1 to TRBJ2-1, with 10 nucleotides matching TRBD2. Germline V lookup: CDR1 SGHRS, CDR2 YFSETQ. J was trimmed by 1 base and V by 1 base; bases with no gene match: 11. The CDR3 is made up of 19 amino acids. CDR3 region: CASSLRVAGGRRSYNEQFF. CDR3 sequence (DNA): TGCGCCAGCAGCTTGAGGGTAGCGGGAGGCCGTCGGTCCTACAATGAGCAGTTCTTC.